Presented here are 25 T cell receptor beta chains from one specimen sequenced in a study of T cells in localized non-small cell lung cancer (dated by TCRdb to 2018 to 2021). The library was produced with the immunoSEQ multiplex PCR assay. Imported from immuneACCESS, the table was reduced by TCRdb to in-frame sequences with V and J called. These copies leave out some clones; in studies compared against another copy, an unresolved V gene accounts for under half, and the cause of the remainder is not known. Across this sample there are approximately 43,000 clones, with 70% to 90% seen only once. The top ten clones comprise about 7% of the sample. The starting material was peripheral blood, obtained before any cancer treatment. Source of these receptors: a woman between 18 and 49 years old with stage III lung adenocarcinoma.

The rearrangement links TRBV5-5 to TRBJ2-3, with D uncertain. Germline CDR1 reads SGHKS; CDR2 reads YYEKEE (reference sequence). V was trimmed by 0 bases and J by 4 bases, leaving 3 bases between them. The CDR3 length is 12 residues. The CDR3 DNA is TGTGCCAGCAGCTTGGAGGCAGATACGCAGTATTTT. It is translated as CASSLEADTQYF.

The V call is TRBV2, the J call TRBJ2-6; 7 bases match TRBD2. Germline CDR1 reads SNHLY; CDR2 reads FYNNEI. Trimming removed 2 bases from V and 0 bases from J; junction bases left unmatched: 4. The CDR3 runs to 17 residues. CDR3 coding DNA: TGTGCCAGCAGTGAACTAGCGGCGAACTCTGGGGCCAACGTCCTGACTTTC. This gives the protein CASSELAANSGANVLTF.

The chain is built from TRBV7-9 and TRBJ1-2; 7 bases agree with TRBD1. The trim removed 5 bases at V and 8 bases at J, leaving 5 bases unmatched. The V gene's germline CDR1 is SEHNR and CDR2 FQNEAQ (reference sequence). The CDR3 runs to 12 residues. The CDR3 loop reads CASSPDRVGYTF. CDR3 in DNA: TGTGCCAGCAGCCCCGACAGGGTCGGCTACACCTTC.

The rearrangement uses TRBV2 and TRBJ1-2; TRBD1 aligns across 8 bases. The CDR3 has 13 residues. Unmatched junction bases numbered 7, after V lost 5 bases and J lost 8 bases. CDR1 is SNHLY and CDR2 is FYNNEI in the germline V gene. The CDR3, as DNA: TGTGCCAGCAGTATGGGACAGGCACGGGGCTACACCTTC. Amino acid sequence: CASSMGQARGYTF. Based on the CDR3 plus reference TRBV2 and TRBJ1-2, the full variable domain is EPEVTQTPSHQVTQMGQEVILRCVPISNHLYFYWYRQILGQKVEFLVSFYNNEISEKSEIFDDQFSVERPDGSNFTLKIRSTKLEDSAMYFCASSMGQARGYTFGSGTRLTVV.

V gene TRBV2 combines with J gene TRBJ1-5, with TRBD1 identical over 8 bases. CDR1 SNHLY and CDR2 FYNNEI come from the germline V gene. The CDR3 is made up of 15 amino acids. With 7 bases clipped from V and 4 bases from J, the junction kept 9 bases outside the gene matches. CDR3 sequence reads: CASMPDRANNQPQHF. CDR3 nucleotides: TGTGCCAGCATGCCGGACAGGGCGAATAATCAGCCCCAGCATTTT. The full variable domain, completed using reference TRBV2 and TRBJ1-5, is EPEVTQTPSHQVTQMGQEVILRCVPISNHLYFYWYRQILGQKVEFLVSFYNNEISEKSEIFDDQFSVERPDGSNFTLKIRSTKLEDSAMYFCASMPDRANNQPQHFGDGTRLSIL.

This rearrangement joins TRBV5-6 to TRBJ1-2; 8 bases map to TRBD1. Germline trimming cut 4 bases from V and 11 bases from J; bases unmatched to any gene: 10. This CDR3 region has 13 residues. CDR1 SGHDT and CDR2 YYEEEE come from the germline V gene. The CDR3 reads CASSTGGALSYTF. The CDR3 DNA follows: TGTGCCAGCAGCACAGGGGGGGCTCTATCGTACACCTTC.

The V gene is TRBV19, the J gene TRBJ1-5; D not resolved. The CDR3 is 14 residues long. Germline V gives CDR1 LNHDA, CDR2 SQIVND (reference sequence). Trimming pared 4 bases from V and 10 bases from J, leaving 17 bases between. Written as DNA, the CDR3 is TGTGCCAGTAGTACGCGGACGGTAGGGAATCCCCAGCATTTT. This encodes CASSTRTVGNPQHF.

This clone was recorded once. The chain is built from TRBV10-3 and TRBJ1-5; a weak D match, TRBD1 (6 bases). V lost 0 bases, J lost 6 bases, and 15 bases lay in between. The CDR3 length is 16 residues. Germline CDR1 ENHRY, CDR2 SYGVKD. Here the CDR3 reads CAISESATGRSQPQHF. The DNA for the CDR3 is TGTGCCATCAGTGAGTCGGCGACAGGCCGCAGTCAGCCCCAGCATTTT.

V and J are TRBV5-1 and TRBJ1-5; 8 nucleotides align to TRBD1. The CDR3 covers 15 residues. V shed 4 bases and J 2 bases; nucleotides not matched to a gene: 5. CDR1 SGHRS and CDR2 YFSETQ come from the germline V gene. Here the CDR3 DNA reads TGCGCCAGCAGCCCCCTGACAGGGGGCAATCAGCCCCAGCATTTT. Its translation: CASSPLTGGNQPQHF.

The rearrangement links TRBV2 to TRBJ2-2; the D gene is possibly TRBD2 (5 bases). The V and J ends lost 7 bases and 3 bases respectively, with 18 bases between them. CDR3 length equals 16 residues. CDR1 and CDR2 from the germline V gene are SNHLY and FYNNEI. The DNA of the CDR3 is TGTGCCAGCACCCCGAGTCCGGGGATTGACACCGGGGAGCTGTTTTTT. Translating it yields CASTPSPGIDTGELFF.

The rearrangement links TRBV19 to TRBJ2-3; D possibly corresponds to TRBD2 (5 bases). V was pared by 3 bases and J by 6 bases, with 13 bases between. Germline V gene sequence: CDR1 LNHDA, CDR2 SQIVND (reference sequence). The CDR3 runs to 14 residues. CDR3 residues: CASSISRDADTQYF. The CDR3 DNA reads as TGTGCCAGTAGTATTTCCCGGGATGCGGATACGCAGTATTTT.

This chain joins TRBV15 and TRBJ1-6; D is unresolved. CDR1 is LNHNV, CDR2 YYDKDF, per germline (reference sequence). The CDR3 runs to 12 residues. Trimming took 3 bases from V and 6 from J, leaving 3 bases between them. DNA of the CDR3: TGTGCCACCAGCAGTCCTAATTCACCCCTCCACTTT. It translates to CATSSPNSPLHF.

The chain recombines TRBV28 with TRBJ1-2; 9 nucleotides match TRBD1. Germline loops: CDR1 MDHEN, CDR2 SYDVKM. V lost 1 base, J lost 5 bases, and 5 bases stayed unmatched. This CDR3 has 15 residues. CDR3 region: CASSLYTGGDYGYTF. CDR3 coding DNA: TGTGCCAGCAGTTTATATACAGGGGGCGATTATGGCTACACCTTC.

This sequence joins TRBV19 and TRBJ2-7; D is possibly TRBD2 (6 bases). The V and J ends lost 5 bases and 6 bases respectively, with 23 bases between them. CDR3 length: 16 residues. The germline CDR1 and CDR2 sequences are LNHDA and SQIVND (reference sequence). The CDR3: CASSPLRAGPAGEQYF. The CDR3 nucleotides are TGTGCCAGTAGTCCGTTACGGGCAGGGCCAGCGGGCGAGCAGTACTTC. The entire variable domain, with the rest obtained from reference TRBV19 and TRBJ2-7, is as follows: DGGITQSPKYLFRKEGQNVTLSCEQNLNHDAMYWYRQDPGQGLRLIYYSQIVNDFQKGDIAEGYSVSREKKESFPLTVTSAQKNPTAFYLCASSPLRAGPAGEQYFGPGTRLTVT.

The chain is built from TRBV10-3 and TRBJ2-3; no clear D. V lost 4 bases and J 6 bases, leaving 5 bases between the germline ends. Germline-derived CDR1 and CDR2 are ENHRY and SYGVKD. The CDR3 is 11 amino acids. The CDR3 DNA is TGTGCCATCAGTGGCAGGGATACGCAGTATTTT. Its protein product is CAISGRDTQYF.

The chain employs TRBV27 and TRBJ2-5; 10 bases agree with TRBD1. V lost 6 bases, J lost 3 bases, and 19 bases stayed unmatched. Germline V gene lookup returns CDR1 MNHEY and CDR2 SMNVEV (reference sequence). CDR3 size: 19 residues. The chain's CDR3 is CASSPGTGVAGLEKETQYF. In nucleotides, the CDR3 is TGTGCCAGCAGCCCCGGGACAGGGGTTGCGGGGCTTGAGAAAGAGACCCAGTACTTC.

The rearrangement uses TRBV7-8 and TRBJ2-1; D may be TRBD1 (6 bases). CDR1 and CDR2 from the germline V gene are SGHVS and FQNEAQ. V was clipped by 5 bases and J by 0 bases, with 11 bases between them. The CDR3 sequence is 15 residues long. The DNA of the CDR3 is TGTGCCAGCAGCGTCAGGGGTAGCTCCTACAATGAGCAGTTCTTC. Its translation: CASSVRGSSYNEQFF.

The V call is TRBV19, the J call TRBJ2-7; perhaps TRBD1 as D (6 bases). CDR3 length: 16 amino acids. CDR1 and CDR2 (germline): LNHDA, SQIVND (reference sequence). V lost 5 bases and J 1 base, leaving 18 bases between the germline ends. CDR3 sequence: CASSFIPNRDSYEQYF. In DNA, the CDR3 is TGTGCCAGTAGTTTCATTCCAAACAGGGATTCCTACGAGCAGTACTTC.

The CDR3, as DNA: TGCAGCGCGATACAGACAGGGGGGTACACTGAAGCTTTCTTT. It codes for CSAIQTGGYTEAFF. V gene TRBV29-1 combines with J gene TRBJ1-1; 9 bases align to TRBD1. The CDR3 covers 14 residues. J was trimmed by 3 bases and V by 7 bases; bases with no gene match: 9. Looked up from germline, CDR1 is SQVTM and CDR2 is ANQGSEA.

This clone was found a few times. V is TRBV9 and J is TRBJ1-3; 7 nucleotides align to TRBD1. CDR3 length: 17 residues. The V segment lost 6 bases and the J segment 0 bases; nucleotides outside the gene matches: 12. Germline V gene lookup returns CDR1 SGDLS and CDR2 YYNGEE. CDR3 region: CASNPTGLANSGNTIYF. Written as DNA, the CDR3 is TGTGCCAGCAACCCGACAGGGCTAGCCAACTCTGGAAACACCATATATTTT.

The rearrangement uses TRBV18 and TRBJ2-2; D is unresolved. Trimming took off 2 bases at V and 6 bases at J, with 7 bases between the two ends. The CDR3 length is 13 residues. Germline V gene data show CDR1 as KGHSH and CDR2 as LQKENI. This CDR3 is CASSPVTAGELFF. The CDR3 DNA is TGTGCCAGCTCACCAGTTACCGCCGGGGAGCTGTTTTTT.

The rearrangement links TRBV4-1 to TRBJ2-7; the match to TRBD1 covers 8 bases. CDR1 is MGHRA and CDR2 is YSYEKL in the germline V gene. This CDR3 comprises 14 residues. Trimming took 4 bases from V and 4 from J; bases not matched to a gene: 6. This CDR3 reads CASSRPGQAYEQYF. In DNA form, the CDR3 reads TGCGCCAGCAGCCGACCGGGACAGGCTTACGAGCAGTACTTC.

This sequence joins TRBV28 and TRBJ1-1; TRBD1 matches 8 bases. The V gene's germline CDR1 is MDHEN and CDR2 SYDVKM. Unmatched junction bases numbered 4, after V lost 6 bases and J lost 1 base. The CDR3 has 14 residues. In DNA, the CDR3 is TGTGCCAGCAGGTCAGGGGGCGAGAACACTGAAGCTTTCTTT. This sequence encodes CASRSGGENTEAFF.

This rearrangement joins TRBV27 to TRBJ1-1; no clear D gene. The length of the CDR3 is 15 residues. CDR1 is MNHEY and CDR2 is SMNVEV in the germline V gene (reference sequence). Trimming cost V 6 bases and J 0 bases, with 14 bases left between them. The DNA for the CDR3 is TGTGCCAGCAGGATCATGAGCCAAATGAACACTGAAGCTTTCTTT. Protein product: CASRIMSQMNTEAFF.

This chain connects TRBV2 to TRBJ2-3; TRBD2 matches at 9 bases. With V trimmed by 10 bases and J by 2 bases, 13 bases remained unmatched. The V gene's germline CDR1 is SNHLY and CDR2 FYNNEI. This CDR3 has 16 residues. The CDR3 region has the DNA TGTGCCACAGAGGAGTTCAGCGGGGGGAACACAGATACGCAGTATTTT. It translates to CATEEFSGGNTDTQYF.